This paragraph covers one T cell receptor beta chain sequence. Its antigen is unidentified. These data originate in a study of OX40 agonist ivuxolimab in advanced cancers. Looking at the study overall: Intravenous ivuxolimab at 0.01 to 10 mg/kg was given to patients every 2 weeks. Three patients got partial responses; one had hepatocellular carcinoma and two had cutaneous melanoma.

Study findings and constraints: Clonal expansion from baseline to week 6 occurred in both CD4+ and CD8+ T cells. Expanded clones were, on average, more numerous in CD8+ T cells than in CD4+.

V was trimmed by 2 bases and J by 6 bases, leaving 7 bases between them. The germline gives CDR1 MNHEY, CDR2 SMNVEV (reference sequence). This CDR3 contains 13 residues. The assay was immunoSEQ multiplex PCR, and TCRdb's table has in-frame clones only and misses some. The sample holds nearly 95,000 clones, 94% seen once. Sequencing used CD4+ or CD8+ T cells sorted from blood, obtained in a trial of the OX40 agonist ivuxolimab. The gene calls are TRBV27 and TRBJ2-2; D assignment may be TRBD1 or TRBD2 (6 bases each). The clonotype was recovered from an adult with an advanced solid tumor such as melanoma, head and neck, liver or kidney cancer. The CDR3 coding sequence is TGTGCCAGCAGTTTAGGGGGGCCCGGGGAGCTGTTTTTT. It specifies CASSLGGPGELFF.